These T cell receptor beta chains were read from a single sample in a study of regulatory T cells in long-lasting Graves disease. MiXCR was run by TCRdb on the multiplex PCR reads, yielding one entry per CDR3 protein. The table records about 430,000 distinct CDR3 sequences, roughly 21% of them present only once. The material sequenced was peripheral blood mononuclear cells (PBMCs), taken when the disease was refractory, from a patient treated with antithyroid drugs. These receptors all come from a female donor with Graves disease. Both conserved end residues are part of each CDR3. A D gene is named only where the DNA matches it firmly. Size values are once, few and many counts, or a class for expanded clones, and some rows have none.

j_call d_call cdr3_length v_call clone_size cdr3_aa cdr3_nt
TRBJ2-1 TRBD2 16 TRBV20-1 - CSARATSGSAYNEQFF TGCAGTGCTAGGGCGACTAGCGGGAGCGCCTACAATGAGCAGTTCTTC
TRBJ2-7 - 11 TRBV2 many CASSVRYEQYF TGTGCCAGCAGCGTCCGCTACGAGCAGTACTTC
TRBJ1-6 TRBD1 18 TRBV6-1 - CASSLLGQILKYNSPLHF TGTGCCAGCAGCCTCTTGGGACAGATACTCAAGTATAATTCACCCCTCCACTTT
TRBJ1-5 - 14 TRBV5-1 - CASSLGGKDQPQHF TGCGCCAGCAGCTTGGGGGGGAAAGACCAGCCCCAGCATTTT
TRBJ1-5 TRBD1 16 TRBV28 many CASLKPGQGYNQPQHF TGTGCCAGCTTGAAACCGGGACAGGGTTACAATCAGCCCCAGCATTTT
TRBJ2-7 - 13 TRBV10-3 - CASRQYLFYEQYF TGTGCAAGTCGACAGTACCTCTTTTACGAGCAGTACTTC
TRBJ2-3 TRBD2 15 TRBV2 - CASSDTSGSKDTQYF TGTGCCAGCAGTGATACTAGCGGGAGTAAAGATACGCAGTATTTT
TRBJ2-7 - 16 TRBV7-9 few CASSLSPGGSSYEQYF TGTGCCAGCAGCTTATCACCGGGGGGCAGCTCCTACGAGCAGTACTTC
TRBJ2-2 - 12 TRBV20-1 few CSAPGVAGELFF TGCAGTGCTCCAGGGGTGGCCGGGGAGCTGTTTTTT
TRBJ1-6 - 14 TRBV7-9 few CASSLVDPNSPLHF TGTGCCAGCAGCTTAGTGGATCCGAATTCACCCCTCCACTTT
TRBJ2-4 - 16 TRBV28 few CASGPPRAPAKNIQYF TGTGCCAGCGGTCCCCCCCGGGCGCCAGCCAAAAACATTCAGTACTTC
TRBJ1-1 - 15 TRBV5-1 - CASSSGPTVNTEAFF TGCGCCAGCAGCTCGGGCCCGACAGTGAACACTGAAGCTTTCTTT
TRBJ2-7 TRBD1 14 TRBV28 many CASSFDRGLYEQYF TGTGCCAGCAGTTTTGACAGGGGGCTCTACGAGCAGTACTTC
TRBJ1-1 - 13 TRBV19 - CASSIEEDTEAFF TGTGCCAGTAGTATAGAGGAGGACACTGAAGCTTTCTTT
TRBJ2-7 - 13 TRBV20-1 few CSANSWGAYEQYF TGCAGTGCAAACAGCTGGGGGGCCTACGAGCAGTACTTC
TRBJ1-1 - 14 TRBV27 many CASGGFRAGTEAFF TGTGCCAGTGGGGGGTTCCGGGCGGGCACTGAAGCTTTCTTT
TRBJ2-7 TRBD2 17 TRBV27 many CASSLMVREGLSYEQYF TGTGCCAGCAGTTTAATGGTGCGGGAGGGACTCTCCTACGAGCAGTACTTC
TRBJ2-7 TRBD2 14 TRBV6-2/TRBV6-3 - CASRDGLAAYEQYF TGTGCCAGCAGGGACGGACTAGCGGCCTACGAGCAGTACTTC
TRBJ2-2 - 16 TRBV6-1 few CASSAFPDKNTGELFF TGTGCCAGCAGTGCCTTCCCCGACAAGAACACCGGGGAGCTGTTTTTT
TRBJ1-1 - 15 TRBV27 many CASSFSMATNTEAFF TGTGCCAGCAGTTTTTCGATGGCCACTAACACTGAAGCTTTCTTT
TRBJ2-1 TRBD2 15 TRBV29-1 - CSVYGTSGSLDEQFF TGCAGCGTCTACGGGACTAGCGGGAGCTTAGATGAGCAGTTCTTC
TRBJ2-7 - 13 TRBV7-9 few CASSSALSYEQYF TGTGCCAGCAGCTCGGCTCTCTCCTACGAGCAGTACTTC
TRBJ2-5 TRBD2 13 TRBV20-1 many CSAGLAGEETQYF TGCAGTGCCGGACTAGCGGGTGAAGAGACCCAGTACTTC
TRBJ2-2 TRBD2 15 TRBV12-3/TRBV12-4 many CASSGLAENTGELFF TGTGCCAGCAGCGGACTAGCGGAGAACACCGGGGAGCTGTTTTTT
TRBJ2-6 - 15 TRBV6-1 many CASSHRTAGANVLTF TGTGCCAGCAGTCACCGGACAGCTGGGGCCAACGTCCTGACTTTC
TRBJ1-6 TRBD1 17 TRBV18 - CASLKLGQGRVNSPLHF TGTGCCAGCTTAAAGCTGGGACAGGGCCGTGTTAATTCACCCCTCCACTTT
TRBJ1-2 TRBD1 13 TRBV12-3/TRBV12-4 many CASSRDRVYGYTF TGTGCCAGCAGCCGGGACAGGGTCTATGGCTACACCTTC
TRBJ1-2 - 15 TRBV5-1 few CASSPRGSEAGGYTF TGCGCCAGCTCCCCTCGGGGGAGCGAGGCGGGTGGCTACACCTTC
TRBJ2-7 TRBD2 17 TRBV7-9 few CASSLGLAGGSTYEQYF TGTGCCAGCAGCTTAGGACTAGCGGGAGGTAGCACCTACGAGCAGTACTTC
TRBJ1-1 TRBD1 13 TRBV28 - CASSLGQSTVAFF TGTGCCAGCAGTTTGGGACAGAGCACTGTAGCTTTCTTT
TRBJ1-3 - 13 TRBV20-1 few CSASQGSGNTIYF TGCAGTGCTAGTCAGGGATCGGGAAACACCATATATTTT
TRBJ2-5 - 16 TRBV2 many CASSEGGAGRQETQYF TGTGCCAGCAGTGAAGGTGGAGCGGGTCGACAAGAGACCCAGTACTTC
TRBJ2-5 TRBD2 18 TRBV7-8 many CASSSNDLTSGSLATQYF TGTGCCAGCAGCTCCAATGATCTGACTAGCGGGAGTTTGGCGACCCAGTACTTC
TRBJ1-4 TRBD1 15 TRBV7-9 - CASSERGTGVEKLFF TGTGCCAGCAGTGAGAGGGGGACAGGGGTTGAAAAACTGTTTTTT
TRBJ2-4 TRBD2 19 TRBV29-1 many CSVEPIAGGPSVAKNIQYF TGCAGCGTTGAGCCGATAGCGGGAGGGCCCTCCGTAGCCAAAAACATTCAGTACTTC
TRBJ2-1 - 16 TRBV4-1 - CASSQPAESSYNEQFF TGCGCCAGCAGCCAACCGGCCGAGAGCTCCTACAATGAGCAGTTCTTC
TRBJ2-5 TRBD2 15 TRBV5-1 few CASSLAGGGGETQYF TGCGCCAGCAGCTTGGCCGGGGGGGGAGGAGAGACCCAGTACTTC
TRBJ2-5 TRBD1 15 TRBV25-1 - CASSAPQGAGETQYF TGTGCCAGCAGTGCGCCACAGGGGGCGGGGGAGACCCAGTACTTC
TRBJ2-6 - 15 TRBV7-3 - CASSLGQQGANVLTF TGTGCCAGCAGCTTAGGACAGCAAGGGGCCAACGTCCTGACTTTC
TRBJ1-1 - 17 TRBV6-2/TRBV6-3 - CASTYRLEKLMNTEAFF TGTGCCAGCACCTACCGTCTTGAAAAACTCATGAACACTGAAGCTTTCTTT
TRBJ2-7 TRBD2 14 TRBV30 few CAWSVGLAVYEQYF TGTGCCTGGAGTGTTGGACTAGCGGTTTACGAGCAGTACTTC
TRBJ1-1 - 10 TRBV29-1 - CSAKNTEAFF TGCAGCGCGAAGAACACTGAAGCTTTCTTT
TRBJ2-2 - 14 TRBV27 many CASSPHGSTGELFF TGTGCCAGCAGTCCCCACGGGAGTACCGGGGAGCTGTTTTTT
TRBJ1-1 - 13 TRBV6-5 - CASSYGDSREAFF TGTGCCAGCAGTTACGGAGACAGTCGTGAAGCTTTCTTT
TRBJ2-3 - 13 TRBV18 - CASSPDDTDTQYF TGTGCCAGCTCCCCCGATGACACAGATACGCAGTATTTT
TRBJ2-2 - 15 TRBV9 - CASSVDRGYTGELFF TGTGCCAGCAGCGTAGATAGGGGGTACACCGGGGAGCTGTTTTTT
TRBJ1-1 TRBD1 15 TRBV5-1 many CASSRQGNMNTEAFF TGCGCCAGCAGCAGACAGGGGAACATGAACACTGAAGCTTTCTTT
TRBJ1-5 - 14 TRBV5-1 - CASSLSRGDQPQHF TGTGCCAGCAGCTTGAGCAGGGGAGATCAGCCCCAGCATTTT
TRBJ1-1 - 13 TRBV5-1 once CASSTDVNTEAFF TGCGCCAGCAGCACCGACGTGAACACTGAAGCTTTCTTT
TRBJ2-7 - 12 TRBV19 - CASSEGPGEQYF TGTGCCAGTAGTGAGGGGCCGGGCGAGCAGTACTTC
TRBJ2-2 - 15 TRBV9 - CASSVGRANTGELFF TGTGCCAGCAGCGTAGGGCGGGCGAACACCGGGGAGCTGTTTTTT
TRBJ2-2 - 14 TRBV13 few CASCRAEGTGELFF TGTGCCAGCTGCAGAGCGGAAGGCACCGGGGAGCTGTTTTTT
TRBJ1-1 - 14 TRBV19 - CASTRQDLNTEAFF TGTGCCAGTACCCGACAGGACCTCAACACTGAAGCTTTCTTT